This T cell receptor beta chain was sequenced for a study of T cells in Graves' hyperthyroidism and ophthalmopathy. General observations from the study: Most clonotypes expanded in thyroid above 0.001 were likewise present in blood. The authors' 13 V-J model separated ophthalmopathy from stable hyperthyroidism. Before onset, by a median of approximately 5.9 months, the model predicted ophthalmopathy.

Amplification targeted TCR beta CDR3 regions from RNA transcripts. HTBI primers were employed in a first-round RT-PCR of the TCR CDR3. TCRdb recomputed calls from the multiplex PCR reads with MiXCR, one row per CDR3 protein. The sample lists 600,000 to 700,000 distinct CDR3 sequences, about 15% occurring once. Trimming took 9 bases from V and 3 from J, leaving 17 bases between them. The CDR3 extends over 15 amino acids. A remark on this clonotype: Its matching antigen is unknown.

Among ophthalmopathy patients, the Clinical Activity Score reached at least 3, the NOSPECS grade reached at least 4, and duration remained under 3 months. The chain carries TRBV12-3 or TRBV12-4 and TRBJ2-2, with D perhaps TRBD2 (7 bases). The sequence was collected from a middle-aged woman with Graves' ophthalmopathy. The sequencing input was blood. The CDR3: CASHSRGAHTGELFF. In DNA, the CDR3 is TGTGCCAGTCACTCACGGGGGGCCCACACCGGGGAGCTGTTTTTT.